This T cell receptor beta chain derives from a study of T cells in Graves' hyperthyroidism and ophthalmopathy. Researchers took RNA transcripts and amplified the TCR beta CDR3 regions from them. HTBI primers drove first-round RT-PCR of the TCR CDR3. TCRdb independently ran MiXCR on the multiplex PCR reads; one entry per CDR3 protein. The sample includes some 620,000 distinct CDR3 sequences, 15% to 20% of them seen just once. This clonotype was observed at least ten times. CDR1 and CDR2 (germline): ENHRY, SYGVKD. This CDR3 is 15 amino acids long. The V segment lost 0 bases and the J segment 3 bases; nucleotides outside the gene matches: 5.

This rearrangement joins TRBV10-3 to TRBJ2-7, with 7 bases matching TRBD2. Sequenced input: blood. The receptor's source is a woman aged 25 to 39 with Graves' hyperthyroidism. The CDR3 region is CAISESGGGDYEQYF. In DNA, the CDR3 is TGTGCCATCAGTGAGTCGGGGGGAGGGGACTACGAGCAGTACTTC.